This T cell receptor (beta chain) originates from a study of tissue T cells after allogeneic stem cell transplantation. Findings and caveats of the study: The patient cohort was small and clinically heterogeneous, with limited sampling depth. Few T cell clones were shared across patients, but motif clusters showed tissue-specific shared signatures.

Trimming removed 2 bases at V and 6 bases at J, with 11 bases between. Looked up from germline, CDR1 is SGHSN and CDR2 is HYEKVE. The CDR3 is 13 residues long. Survey-depth TCRbeta CDR3 sequencing reported V/J genes and productive frequencies. This table comes from immunoSEQ multiplex PCR, and its TCRdb copy is limited to in-frame clones, with some not included. This table holds about 11,000 clones, more than 30% found once. Time point here: mouse harvest day 7 after allogeneic transplant. Mouse grafts combined 10^7 T-cell-depleted bone marrow cells with 10^6 splenic CD5+ T cells. B6 (H2b) cells into BALB/c (H2d) mice; tissues taken at day 7 or 14. Note on this clone: The antigen is unknown. These gene names are mouse names. From the germline J gene comes the end of the CDR3, since the read stops 1 residue before it.

The sequenced material came from skin. The clonotype was recovered from a female BALB/c mouse given C57BL/6 T cells with graft-versus-host disease after an allogeneic hematopoietic cell transplant. V usage is TRBV12-1 and J usage is TRBJ2-3; perhaps TRBD2 as D (6 bases). The CDR3 DNA, read in part, is TGTGCCAGCTCTCACAGGACTGCGGAAACGCTGTAT. Protein: CASSHRTAETLY. The entire CDR3 reads CASSHRTAETLYF.